Sequencing of this T cell receptor beta chain was carried out in a study of beta chain features in type 1 diabetes. As every portion of the isolated RNA was reverse transcribed, the sequencing read expressed TCRB transcripts. Profiled with immunoSEQ multiplex PCR; TCRdb holds only in-frame clones, not every one. This sample yields 250,000 to 350,000 clones, of which around 15% are seen a single time; 6.7% belongs to the top ten. In its sample, this clone was seen a few times. Trimming pared 4 bases from V and 4 bases from J, leaving 8 bases between. Germline V CDR1 and CDR2: SGHNT, YYREEE (reference sequence). This CDR3 has 12 residues.

This TCR was sampled from a man aged 25 to 45 in good health. The sequenced sample was central memory CD4+ T cells from blood. V and J are TRBV5-4 and TRBJ2-5; D ambiguous. CDR3 sequence: CASSPRLETQYF. CDR3 bases: TGTGCCAGCAGCCCCCGGTTAGAGACCCAGTACTTC. The full variable domain, rest sourced from reference TRBV5-4 and TRBJ2-5, is ETGVTQSPTHLIKTRGQQVTLRCSSQSGHNTVSWYQQALGQGPQFIFQYYREEENGRGNFPPRFSGLQFPNYSSELNVNALELDDSALYLCASSPRLETQYFGPGTRLLVL.